These 10 T cell receptor beta chains originate from one sample sequenced in a study of control samples from healthy donors and cancer patients. Some clones are missing from TCRdb's copy, which holds only in-frame ones; the method was immunoSEQ multiplex PCR. In the table there are around 58,000 clones, roughly 95% of which are singletons. The sample comprised blood. The receptor source for this set is a woman under 30 in good health.

CDR3 bases: TGTGCCAGCACCCTAACGGGAGCAACTAATGAAAAACTGTTTTTT. Its translation is CASTLTGATNEKLFF. V and J are TRBV6-5 and TRBJ1-4; D gene unclear. The germline gives CDR1 MNHEY, CDR2 SVGAGI. The CDR3 consists of 15 residues. Trimming took 7 bases from V and 0 from J, leaving 12 bases between them.

This clone was seen once. V is TRBV3-1 (or the pseudogene TRBV3-2) and J is TRBJ2-7; D gene uncertain. This CDR3 region has 11 residues. V shed 3 bases and J shed 1 base, with 1 base lying between them. Germline V gene sequence: CDR1 LGHDT, CDR2 YNNKEL (reference sequence). CDR3 region: CASSHSYEQYF. The CDR3 DNA reads as TGTGCCAGCAGCCATTCCTACGAGCAGTACTTC.

The V call is TRBV4-1, the J call TRBJ1-5; TRBD1 might be the D (5 bases). The V gene lost 8 bases and the J gene lost 11 bases, with 19 bases spanning the gap. Germline values: CDR1 MGHRA, CDR2 YSYEKL. This CDR3 contains 13 residues. CDR3 DNA: TGCGCCAGCTCCCTTTGGGGGACCCAGGCCCAGCATTTT. Translated, it gives CASSLWGTQAQHF.

This clone was seen just once. V is TRBV27 and J is TRBJ2-2; 10 positions agree with TRBD1. The CDR3 contains 13 residues. V shed 6 bases and J 6 bases; nucleotides not matched to a gene: 1. The germline CDR1 and CDR2 sequences are MNHEY and SMNVEV (reference sequence). CDR3 coding DNA: TGTGCCAGCAGGGGACAGGGGTCCGGGGAGCTGTTTTTT. Translating it yields CASRGQGSGELFF.

This sequence joins TRBV30 and TRBJ2-7, with TRBD1 identical over 8 bases. The germline gives CDR1 GTSNPN, CDR2 SVGIG (reference sequence). Trimming took 0 bases from V and 0 from J; bases not matched to a gene: 7. The CDR3 totals 16 residues. CDR3 nucleotides: TGTGCCTGGAGTGTAAGGGGACAGGTTCCCTCCTACGAGCAGTACTTC. Its translation is CAWSVRGQVPSYEQYF.

This chain joins TRBV7-8 and TRBJ1-1; D unresolved. The CDR3 length is 11 residues. Per the germline V gene, CDR1 is SGHVS and CDR2 is FQNEAQ. V lost 2 bases and J 8 bases, leaving 6 bases between the germline ends. The CDR3 DNA sequence: TGTGCCAGCAGCTTAAAGGAAGAAGCTTTCTTT. It yields the protein CASSLKEEAFF.

The CDR3 DNA reads TGTGCCACCAGCACCTCTAACTATGGCTACACCTTC. This translates into CATSTSNYGYTF. The chain carries TRBV15 and TRBJ1-2, with D hard to call. The V end lost 4 bases, the J end lost 0 bases, and 3 bases lay between the germline ends. The CDR3 loop spans 12 amino acids. Germline assignment: CDR1 LNHNV and CDR2 YYDKDF (reference sequence).

The genes are TRBV19 and TRBJ2-1, with a weak D call TRBD2 (6 bases). CDR3 length: 17 amino acids. CDR1 and CDR2 from the germline V gene are LNHDA and SQIVND (reference sequence). V lost 0 bases to trimming and J lost 8 bases, with 20 bases between them. The CDR3 region has the DNA TGTGCCAGTAGTATAGATGAGGCGGGGTTGAGTTTAGATGAGCAGTTCTTC. Its protein is CASSIDEAGLSLDEQFF. The entire variable domain, with the rest obtained from reference TRBV19 and TRBJ2-1, is as follows: DGGITQSPKYLFRKEGQNVTLSCEQNLNHDAMYWYRQDPGQGLRLIYYSQIVNDFQKGDIAEGYSVSREKKESFPLTVTSAQKNPTAFYLCASSIDEAGLSLDEQFFGPGTRLTVL.

The J gene is TRBJ2-1, the V gene TRBV3-1 (or the pseudogene TRBV3-2); no firm D call. The CDR3 runs to 15 residues. Trimming took off 0 bases at V and 4 bases at J, with 10 bases between the two ends. Germline V gene sequence: CDR1 LGHDT, CDR2 YNNKEL (reference sequence). The CDR3 loop reads CASSQDIPGYNEQFF. Here the CDR3 DNA reads TGTGCCAGCAGCCAAGATATACCCGGATACAATGAGCAGTTCTTC.

The chain employs TRBV3-1 (or the pseudogene TRBV3-2) and TRBJ2-5; the D call may be TRBD1 or TRBD2 (5 bases each). Trimming shortened V by 0 bases and J by 5 bases, and 19 bases separated the two germline ends. Germline V CDR1 and CDR2: LGHDT, YNNKEL (reference sequence). This CDR3 region has 17 residues. CDR3 region: CASSQDWVGTPAETQYF. CDR3 bases: TGTGCCAGCAGCCAAGATTGGGTTGGGACCCCAGCGGAGACCCAGTACTTC.